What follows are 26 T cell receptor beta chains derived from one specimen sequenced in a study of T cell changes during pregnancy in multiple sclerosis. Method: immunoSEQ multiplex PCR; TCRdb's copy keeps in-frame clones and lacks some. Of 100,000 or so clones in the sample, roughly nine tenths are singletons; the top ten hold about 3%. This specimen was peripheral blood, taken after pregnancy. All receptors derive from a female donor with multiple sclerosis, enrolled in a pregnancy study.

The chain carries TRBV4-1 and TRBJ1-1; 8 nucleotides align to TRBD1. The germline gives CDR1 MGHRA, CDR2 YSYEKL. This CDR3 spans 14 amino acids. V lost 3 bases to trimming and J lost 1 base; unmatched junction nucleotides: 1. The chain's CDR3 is CASSHGQGNTEAFF. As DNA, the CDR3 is TGCGCCAGCAGCCACGGACAGGGGAACACTGAAGCTTTCTTT.

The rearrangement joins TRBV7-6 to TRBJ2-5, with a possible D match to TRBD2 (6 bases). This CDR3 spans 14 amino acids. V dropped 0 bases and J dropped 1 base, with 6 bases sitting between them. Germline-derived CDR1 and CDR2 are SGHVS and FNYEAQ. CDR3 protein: CASSLAGGQETQYF. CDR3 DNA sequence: TGTGCCAGCAGCTTAGCGGGGGGCCAAGAGACCCAGTACTTC.

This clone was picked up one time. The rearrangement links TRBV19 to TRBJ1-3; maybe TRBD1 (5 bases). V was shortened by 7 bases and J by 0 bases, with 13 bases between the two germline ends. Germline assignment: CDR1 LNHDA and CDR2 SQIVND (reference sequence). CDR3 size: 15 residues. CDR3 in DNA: TGTGCCAGTACCCCCTTGGGACTCTCTGGAAACACCATATATTTT. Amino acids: CASTPLGLSGNTIYF.

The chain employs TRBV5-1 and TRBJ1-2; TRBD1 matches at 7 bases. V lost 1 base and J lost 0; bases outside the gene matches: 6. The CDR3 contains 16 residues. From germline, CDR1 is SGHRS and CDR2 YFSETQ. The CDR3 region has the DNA TGCGCCAGCAGCTTGTTAGGACAGGCCACTAACTATGGCTACACCTTC. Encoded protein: CASSLLGQATNYGYTF.

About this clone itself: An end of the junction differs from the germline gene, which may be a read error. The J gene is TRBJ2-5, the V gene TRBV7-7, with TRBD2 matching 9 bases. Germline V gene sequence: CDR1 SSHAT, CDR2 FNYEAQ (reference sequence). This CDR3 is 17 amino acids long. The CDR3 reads CASSLEIAGAGGETQYF. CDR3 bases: TGTGCTAGCAGCTTAGAGATAGCGGGGGCCGGGGGAGAGACCCAGTACTTC. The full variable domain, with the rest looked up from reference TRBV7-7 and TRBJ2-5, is GAGVSQSPRYKVTKRGQDVTLRCDPISSHATLYWYQQALGQGPEFLTYFNYEAQPDKSGLPSDRFSAERPEGSISTLTIQRTEQRDSAMYRCASSLEIAGAGGETQYFGPGTRLLVL.

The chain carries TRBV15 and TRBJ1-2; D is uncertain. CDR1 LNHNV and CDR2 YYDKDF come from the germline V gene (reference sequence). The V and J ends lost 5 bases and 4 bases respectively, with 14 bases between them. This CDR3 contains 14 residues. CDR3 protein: CATSAGAEGYGYTF. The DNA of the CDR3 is TGTGCCACCAGCGCGGGAGCCGAAGGCTATGGCTACACCTTC. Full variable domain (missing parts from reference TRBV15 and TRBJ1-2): DAMVIQNPRYQVTQFGKPVTLSCSQTLNHNVMYWYQQKSSQAPKLLFHYYDKDFNNEADTPDNFQSRRPNTSFCFLDIRSPGLGDTAMYLCATSAGAEGYGYTFGSGTRLTVV.

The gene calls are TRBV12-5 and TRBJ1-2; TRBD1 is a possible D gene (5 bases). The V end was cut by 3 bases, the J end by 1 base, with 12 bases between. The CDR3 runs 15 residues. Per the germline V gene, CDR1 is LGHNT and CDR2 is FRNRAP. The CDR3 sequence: CASGLEPGGNYGYTF. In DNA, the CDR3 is TGTGCTAGTGGTTTAGAACCCGGGGGTAACTATGGCTACACCTTC.

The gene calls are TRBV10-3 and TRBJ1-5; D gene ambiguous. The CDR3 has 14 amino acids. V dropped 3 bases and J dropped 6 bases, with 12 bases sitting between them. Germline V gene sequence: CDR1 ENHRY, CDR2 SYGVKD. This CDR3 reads CAISDRIGGQPQHF. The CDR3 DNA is TGTGCCATCAGTGATAGGATTGGAGGTCAGCCCCAGCATTTT.

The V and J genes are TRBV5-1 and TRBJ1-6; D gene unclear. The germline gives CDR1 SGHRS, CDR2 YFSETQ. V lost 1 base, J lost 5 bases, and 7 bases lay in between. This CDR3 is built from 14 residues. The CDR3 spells CASSLIGDNSPLHF. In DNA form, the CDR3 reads TGCGCCAGCAGCTTGATCGGAGATAATTCACCCCTCCACTTT.

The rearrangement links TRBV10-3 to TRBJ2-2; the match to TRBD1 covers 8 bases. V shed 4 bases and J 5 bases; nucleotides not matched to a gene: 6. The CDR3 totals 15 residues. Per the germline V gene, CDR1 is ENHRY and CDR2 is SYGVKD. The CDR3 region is CAISGTGFGTGELFF. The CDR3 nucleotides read TGTGCCATCAGTGGGACAGGGTTTGGGACCGGGGAGCTGTTTTTT.

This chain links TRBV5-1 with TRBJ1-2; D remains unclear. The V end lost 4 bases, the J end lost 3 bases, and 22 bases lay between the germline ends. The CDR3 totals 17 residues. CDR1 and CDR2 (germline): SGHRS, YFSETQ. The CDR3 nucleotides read TGCGCCAGCAGCCTAAAATTTACAAGGGAGGTTGACTATGGCTACACCTTC. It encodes CASSLKFTREVDYGYTF.

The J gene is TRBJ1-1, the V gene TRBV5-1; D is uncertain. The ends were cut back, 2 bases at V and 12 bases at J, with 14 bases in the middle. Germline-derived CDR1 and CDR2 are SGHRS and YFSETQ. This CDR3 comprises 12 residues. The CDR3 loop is CASSLNEGQSFF. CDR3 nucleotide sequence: TGCGCCAGCAGCTTAAATGAGGGTCAGTCTTTCTTT.

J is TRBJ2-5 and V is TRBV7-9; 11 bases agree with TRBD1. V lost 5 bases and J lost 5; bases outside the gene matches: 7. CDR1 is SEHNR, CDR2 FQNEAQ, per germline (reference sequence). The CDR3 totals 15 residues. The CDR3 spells CASSRTGGDFETQYF. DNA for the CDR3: TGTGCCAGCAGCCGGACAGGGGGCGATTTTGAGACCCAGTACTTC. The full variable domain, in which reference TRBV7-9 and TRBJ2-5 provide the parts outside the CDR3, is DTGVSQNPRHKITKRGQNVTFRCDPISEHNRLYWYRQTLGQGPEFLTYFQNEAQLEKSRLLSDRFSAERPKGSFSTLEIQRTEQGDSAMYLCASSRTGGDFETQYFGPGTRLLVL.

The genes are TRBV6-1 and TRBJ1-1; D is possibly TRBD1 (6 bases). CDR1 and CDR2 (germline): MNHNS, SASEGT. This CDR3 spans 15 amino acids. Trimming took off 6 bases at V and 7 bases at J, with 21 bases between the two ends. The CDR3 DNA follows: TGTGCCAGCAGAGATAGAAGGACAGCCAGGTATGAAGCTTTCTTT. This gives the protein CASRDRRTARYEAFF.

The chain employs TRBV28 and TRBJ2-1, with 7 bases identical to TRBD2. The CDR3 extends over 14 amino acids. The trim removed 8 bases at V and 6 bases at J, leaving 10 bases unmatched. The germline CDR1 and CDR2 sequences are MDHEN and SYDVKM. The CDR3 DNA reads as TGTGCCAGCGATAGGACTTCGGGGGGCAATGAGCAGTTCTTC. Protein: CASDRTSGGNEQFF.

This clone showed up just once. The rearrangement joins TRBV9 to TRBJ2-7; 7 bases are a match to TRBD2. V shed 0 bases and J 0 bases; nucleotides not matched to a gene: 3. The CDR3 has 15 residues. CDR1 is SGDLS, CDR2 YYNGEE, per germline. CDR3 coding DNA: TGTGCCAGCAGCGTAGAGCGGGACCTCTCCTACGAGCAGTACTTC. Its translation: CASSVERDLSYEQYF.

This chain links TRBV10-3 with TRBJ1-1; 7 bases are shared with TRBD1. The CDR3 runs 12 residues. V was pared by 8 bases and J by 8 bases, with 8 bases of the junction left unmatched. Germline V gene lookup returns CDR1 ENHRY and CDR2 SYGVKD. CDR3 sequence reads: CAIRRQGKEAFF. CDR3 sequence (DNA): TGTGCCATCCGCCGACAGGGAAAGGAAGCTTTCTTT.

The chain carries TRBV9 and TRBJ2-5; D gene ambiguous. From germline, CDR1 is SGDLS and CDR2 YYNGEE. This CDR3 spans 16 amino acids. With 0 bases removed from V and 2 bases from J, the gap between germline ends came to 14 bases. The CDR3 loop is CASSVATVPGQETQYF. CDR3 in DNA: TGTGCCAGCAGCGTAGCTACAGTCCCTGGTCAAGAGACCCAGTACTTC. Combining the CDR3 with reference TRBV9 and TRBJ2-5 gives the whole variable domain DSGVTQTPKHLITATGQRVTLRCSPRSGDLSVYWYQQSLDQGLQFLIQYYNGEERAKGNILERFSAQQFPDLHSELNLSSLELGDSALYFCASSVATVPGQETQYFGPGTRLLVL.

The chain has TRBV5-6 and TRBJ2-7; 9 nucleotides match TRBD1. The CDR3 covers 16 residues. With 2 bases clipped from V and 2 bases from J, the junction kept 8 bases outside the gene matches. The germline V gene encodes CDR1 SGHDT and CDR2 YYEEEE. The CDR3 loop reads CASSFFRDRAPYEQYF. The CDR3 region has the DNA TGTGCCAGCAGCTTTTTCCGGGACAGGGCCCCCTACGAGCAGTACTTC.

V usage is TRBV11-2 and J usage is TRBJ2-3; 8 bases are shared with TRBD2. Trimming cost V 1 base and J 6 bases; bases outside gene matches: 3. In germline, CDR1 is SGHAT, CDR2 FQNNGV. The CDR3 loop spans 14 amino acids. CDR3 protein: CASSLAGGGDTQYF. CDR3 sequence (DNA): TGTGCCAGCAGCTTAGCGGGGGGGGGCGATACGCAGTATTTT.

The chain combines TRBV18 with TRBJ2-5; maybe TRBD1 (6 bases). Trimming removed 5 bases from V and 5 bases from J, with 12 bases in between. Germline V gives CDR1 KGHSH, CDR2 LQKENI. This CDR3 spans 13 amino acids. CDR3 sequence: CASSSYDRETQYF. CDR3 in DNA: TGTGCCAGCTCAAGTTACGACAGGGAGACCCAGTACTTC.

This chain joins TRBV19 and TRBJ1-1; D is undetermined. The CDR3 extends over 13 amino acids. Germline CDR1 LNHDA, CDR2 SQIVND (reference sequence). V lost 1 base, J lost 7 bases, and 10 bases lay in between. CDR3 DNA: TGTGCCAGTAGTATAGTTCACCGGGGTGAAGCTTTCTTT. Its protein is CASSIVHRGEAFF.

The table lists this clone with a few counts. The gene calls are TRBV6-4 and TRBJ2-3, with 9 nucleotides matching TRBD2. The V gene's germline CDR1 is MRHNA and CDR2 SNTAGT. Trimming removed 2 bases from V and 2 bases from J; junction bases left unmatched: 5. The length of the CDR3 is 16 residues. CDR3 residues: CASSDHSGGDTDTQYF. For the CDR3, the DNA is TGTGCCAGCAGTGACCATAGCGGGGGAGACACAGATACGCAGTATTTT.

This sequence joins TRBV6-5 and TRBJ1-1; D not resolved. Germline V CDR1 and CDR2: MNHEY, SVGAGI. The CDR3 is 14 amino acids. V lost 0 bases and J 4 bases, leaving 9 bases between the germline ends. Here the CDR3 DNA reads TGTGCCAGCAGTTACTCGTGGGGAGGCACTGAAGCTTTCTTT. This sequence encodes CASSYSWGGTEAFF.

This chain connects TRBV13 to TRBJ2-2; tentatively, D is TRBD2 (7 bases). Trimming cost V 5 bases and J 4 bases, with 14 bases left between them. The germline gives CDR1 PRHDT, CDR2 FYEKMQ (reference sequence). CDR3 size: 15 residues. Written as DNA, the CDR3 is TGTGCCAGCAGCGCACGGGGGGCCACCACCGGGGAGCTGTTTTTT. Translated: CASSARGATTGELFF. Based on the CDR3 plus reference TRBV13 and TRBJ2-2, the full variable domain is AAGVIQSPRHLIKEKRETATLKCYPIPRHDTVYWYQQGPGQDPQFLISFYEKMQSDKGSIPDRFSAQQFSDYHSELNMSSLELGDSALYFCASSARGATTGELFFGEGSRLTVL.

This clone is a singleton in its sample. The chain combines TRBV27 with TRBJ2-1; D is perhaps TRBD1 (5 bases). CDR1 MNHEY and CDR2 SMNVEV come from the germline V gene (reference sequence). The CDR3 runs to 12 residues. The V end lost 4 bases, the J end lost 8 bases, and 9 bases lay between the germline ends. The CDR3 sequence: CASSSGLHEQFF. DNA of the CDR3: TGTGCCAGCAGTTCAGGGCTACATGAGCAGTTCTTC.